Below are 32 T cell receptor beta chains sequenced from a single sample in a study of blood T cell repertoires in COVID-19. Clones were read by immunoSEQ multiplex PCR, and TCRdb kept only the in-frame ones, dropping some. The table records around 72,000 clones, 70% to 90% of them present only once. Sequenced sample: peripheral blood. The source of these receptors is a woman in her seventies with acute or convalescent COVID-19.

The V gene is TRBV4-1, the J gene TRBJ2-1; the D gene is possibly TRBD2 (5 bases). The V gene lost 3 bases and the J gene lost 4 bases, with 10 bases spanning the gap. CDR1 MGHRA and CDR2 YSYEKL come from the germline V gene. CDR3 length: 14 residues. CDR3 DNA sequence: TGCGCCAGCAGCCAGGCTGAGGGTTACAATGAGCAGTTCTTC. Its translation is CASSQAEGYNEQFF.

This rearrangement joins TRBV27 to TRBJ2-7; maybe TRBD1 (6 bases). Germline CDR1 is MNHEY and CDR2 is SMNVEV (reference sequence). There are 13 residues in the CDR3. V gave up 5 bases and J gave up 7 bases, with 15 bases separating them. The CDR3 nucleotides read TGTGCCAGCAGTCTTGGACAGCCCGTGGAGCAGTACTTC. It is translated as CASSLGQPVEQYF.

The J gene is TRBJ1-6, the V gene TRBV7-2; D ambiguous. The CDR3 runs 14 residues. Trimming cost V 1 base and J 7 bases, with 8 bases left between them. CDR1 is SGHTA, CDR2 FQGNSA, per germline. The CDR3 region is CASSLVRVNSPLHF. DNA of the CDR3: TGTGCCAGCAGCTTAGTACGCGTCAATTCACCCCTCCACTTT.

This clone was recorded once. This chain joins TRBV6-5 and TRBJ1-1; D possibly corresponds to TRBD1 (6 bases). Trimming took 6 bases from V and 3 from J, leaving 14 bases between them. The CDR3 length is 14 residues. CDR1 is MNHEY, CDR2 SVGAGI, per germline. CDR3 in DNA: TGTGCCAGCAGCCGAGGACAGAGTGACACTGAAGCTTTCTTT. This codes for CASSRGQSDTEAFF.

The V and J genes are TRBV9 and TRBJ2-5, with 9 nucleotides matching TRBD1. The junction had 11 bases not matched to a gene; V was cut back by 3 bases and J by 5 bases. CDR3 length: 16 residues. Per the germline V gene, CDR1 is SGDLS and CDR2 is YYNGEE. Written as DNA, the CDR3 is TGTGCCAGCAGCGCCAGGGACAGGGTAATCGGGGAGACCCAGTACTTC. This encodes CASSARDRVIGETQYF.

The rearrangement uses TRBV7-2 and TRBJ1-2; D is unresolved. This CDR3 is built from 13 residues. Trimming pared 0 bases from V and 2 bases from J, leaving 4 bases between. Germline-derived CDR1 and CDR2 are SGHTA and FQGNSA. The CDR3 DNA reads as TGTGCCAGCAGCTTAGCACAGAACTATGGCTACACCTTC. It codes for CASSLAQNYGYTF.

This clone occurred a few times. The chain combines TRBV4-2 with TRBJ2-7; perhaps TRBD2 as D (5 bases). CDR1 is LGHNA and CDR2 is YNFKEQ in the germline V gene. The CDR3 contains 14 residues. V lost 0 bases and J lost 6, with 12 bases in between. DNA of the CDR3: TGTGCCAGCAGCCAAGAGGACTCCGGCGGCGAGCAGTACTTC. Residues: CASSQEDSGGEQYF.

As DNA, the CDR3 is TGCAGCGTCCTTGGGACAGGGAGCTCCTACAATGAGCAGTTCTTC. Its translation is CSVLGTGSSYNEQFF. The rearrangement uses TRBV29-1 and TRBJ2-1, with 9 bases identical to TRBD1. V was clipped by 6 bases and J by 0 bases; unmatched bases: 6. Germline V lookup: CDR1 SQVTM, CDR2 ANQGSEA. This CDR3 contains 15 residues.

The rearrangement links TRBV11-2 to TRBJ1-1, with TRBD1 as a possible D gene (5 bases). Germline V gene data show CDR1 as SGHAT and CDR2 as FQNNGV. V dropped 5 bases and J dropped 3 bases, with 13 bases sitting between them. The length of the CDR3 is 14 residues. CDR3 bases: TGTGCCAGCAGCAGGGGATTAGGGTACACTGAAGCTTTCTTT. This translates into CASSRGLGYTEAFF.

The chain employs TRBV6-1 and TRBJ1-1, with D hard to call. V lost 2 bases and J 1 base, leaving 2 bases between the germline ends. This CDR3 region has 12 residues. The germline V gene has CDR1 MNHNS and CDR2 SASEGT. In DNA, the CDR3 is TGTGCCAGCAGTGAACAGAACACTGAAGCTTTCTTT. This sequence encodes CASSEQNTEAFF.

The rearrangement uses TRBV30 and TRBJ1-1; 8 nucleotides align to TRBD1. With V trimmed by 1 base and J by 8 bases, 0 bases remained unmatched. Germline-derived CDR1 and CDR2 are GTSNPN and SVGIG (reference sequence). The CDR3 extends over 11 amino acids. CDR3: CAWSAGGEAFF. CDR3 coding DNA: TGTGCCTGGAGTGCAGGGGGCGAAGCTTTCTTT.

This chain connects TRBV7-9 to TRBJ1-1; 8 bases align to TRBD1. Germline assignment: CDR1 SEHNR and CDR2 FQNEAQ (reference sequence). This CDR3 is built from 14 residues. Trimming at V came to 7 bases and at J to 5 bases, leaving 9 bases not matched to a gene. CDR3 DNA sequence: TGTGCCAGCACAGGACAGGGTGGTAAGACTGAAGCTTTCTTT. This codes for CASTGQGGKTEAFF. The full variable domain, completed using reference TRBV7-9 and TRBJ1-1, is DTGVSQNPRHKITKRGQNVTFRCDPISEHNRLYWYRQTLGQGPEFLTYFQNEAQLEKSRLLSDRFSAERPKGSFSTLEIQRTEQGDSAMYLCASTGQGGKTEAFFGQGTRLTVV.

This sequence joins TRBV4-3 and TRBJ1-1, with D possibly TRBD1 on 6 matching bases. Germline V gives CDR1 LGHNA, CDR2 YSLEER. The CDR3 spans 15 residues. Trimming removed 1 base from V and 2 bases from J, with 11 bases in between. Here the CDR3 reads CASSQARGGNTEAFF. CDR3 sequence (DNA): TGCGCCAGCAGCCAAGCGCGGGGGGGCAACACTGAAGCTTTCTTT.

The chain uses TRBV7-2 and TRBJ2-4; 13 bases match TRBD2. The CDR3 has 14 amino acids. The J segment lost 14 bases and the V segment lost 6 bases, leaving 10 bases of the junction unmatched. Per germline, CDR1 SGHTA and CDR2 FQGNSA. CDR3 sequence (DNA): TGTGCCAGCAGAAGGACTAGCGGGAGCGGGGTAAAGTACTTC. Translated: CASRRTSGSGVKYF. Supplemented by reference TRBV7-2 and TRBJ2-4, the full variable domain reads GAGVSQSPSNKVTEKGKDVELRCDPISGHTALYWYRQSLGQGLEFLIYFQGNSAPDKSGLPSDRFSAERTGGSVSTLTIQRTQQEDSAVYLCASRRTSGSGVKYFGAGTRLSVL.

This chain connects TRBV11-3 to TRBJ2-7; TRBD1 agrees at 7 bases. With 5 bases clipped from V and 9 bases from J, the junction kept 10 bases outside the gene matches. CDR3 length equals 13 residues. Germline loops: CDR1 SGHNT, CDR2 YENEEA. DNA for the CDR3: TGTGCCAGCAGCCCCTCACGTCGGGACAGGCAGTACTTC. It codes for CASSPSRRDRQYF.

The V gene is TRBV6-1, the J gene TRBJ1-6, with D possibly matching TRBD1 (5 bases). V was cut by 1 base and J by 6 bases, with 10 bases left in between. Germline CDR1 is MNHNS and CDR2 is SASEGT. The CDR3 is 15 amino acids. The CDR3 nucleotides read TGTGCCAGCAGTGAAGTTAGGGGTGGTAATTCACCCCTCCACTTT. The encoded protein is CASSEVRGGNSPLHF.

CDR3 residues: CASRPQGAVSVDGYTF. The CDR3 DNA follows: TGTGCCAGCAGGCCACAGGGGGCAGTCAGCGTAGATGGCTACACCTTC. V usage is TRBV2 and J usage is TRBJ1-2, with 9 nucleotides matching TRBD1. After removal of 6 bases from V and 6 bases from J, the junction contained 14 bases not matched to a gene. CDR1 and CDR2 (germline): SNHLY, FYNNEI. The length of the CDR3 is 16 residues.

The chain is built from TRBV6-5 and TRBJ2-1; TRBD2 agrees at 8 bases. The V and J ends lost 7 bases and 0 bases, in that order; junction bases with no gene match: 5. This CDR3 region has 15 residues. Germline assignment: CDR1 MNHEY and CDR2 SVGAGI. CDR3 amino acids: CASIASGSSYNEQFF. The CDR3 DNA follows: TGTGCCAGCATCGCCAGCGGGAGCTCCTACAATGAGCAGTTCTTC.

This chain connects TRBV7-3 to TRBJ2-7; a possible D gene is TRBD2 (5 bases). There are 16 residues in the CDR3. Germline CDR1 SGHTA, CDR2 FQGTGA. The V and J ends lost 2 bases and 0 bases respectively, with 14 bases between them. The CDR3 region has the DNA TGTGCCAGCAGCTTATGGGGAGAAACCAGCTCCTACGAGCAGTACTTC. Translation gives CASSLWGETSSYEQYF.

The genes are TRBV18 and TRBJ2-1; 11 nucleotides align to TRBD2. V lost 11 bases to trimming and J lost 8 bases; unmatched junction nucleotides: 20. CDR1 and CDR2 from the germline V gene are KGHSH and LQKENI. CDR3 length: 17 residues. CDR3 region: CASSSFSGRAGFDEQFF. CDR3 coding DNA: TGTGCCTCCAGCTCTTTTAGCGGGAGGGCCGGTTTCGATGAGCAGTTCTTC.

The chain is built from TRBV7-2 and TRBJ2-7, with D maybe TRBD1 (5 bases). This CDR3 comprises 14 residues. Germline V gene lookup returns CDR1 SGHTA and CDR2 FQGNSA. The V and J ends lost 2 bases and 1 base respectively, with 9 bases between them. CDR3 nucleotide sequence: TGTGCCAGCAGCTTACAGGACACTTCCTACGAGCAGTACTTC. Encoded protein: CASSLQDTSYEQYF.

The rearrangement links TRBV30 to TRBJ2-1; tentative D call: TRBD1 (5 bases). Deletions cut 1 base from V and 7 bases from J, with 8 bases between. This CDR3 spans 12 amino acids. CDR1 GTSNPN and CDR2 SVGIG come from the germline V gene (reference sequence). In nucleotides, the CDR3 is TGTGCCTGGAGTGGGCAGGGAAATGAGCAGTTCTTC. Its protein product is CAWSGQGNEQFF.

V gene TRBV24-1 combines with J gene TRBJ2-1; 9 nucleotides align to TRBD2. With V trimmed by 7 bases and J by 12 bases, 12 bases remained unmatched. CDR1 is KGHDR and CDR2 is SFDVKD in the germline V gene. This CDR3 has 14 residues. This chain's CDR3 is CATSSPTSGRGQFF. The CDR3 DNA reads TGTGCCACCAGCTCTCCGACTAGCGGCCGGGGGCAGTTCTTC.

DNA of the CDR3: TGTGCCAGCAGCCCAGGGGGCGTCGGCTATGGCTACACCTTC. This sequence encodes CASSPGGVGYGYTF. The chain joins TRBV28 to TRBJ1-2; 8 bases are shared with TRBD1. Germline assignment: CDR1 MDHEN and CDR2 SYDVKM. There are 14 residues in the CDR3. J lost 4 bases, V lost 6 bases, and 7 bases had no gene match.

This clone has only one observation. The chain uses TRBV24-1 and TRBJ1-5; TRBD1 matches at 8 bases. Germline CDR1 KGHDR, CDR2 SFDVKD. The CDR3 spans 18 residues. The trim removed 4 bases at V and 5 bases at J, leaving 15 bases unmatched. The CDR3 sequence: CATSDPRSGTGADQPQHF. The CDR3 nucleotides read TGTGCCACCAGTGACCCGCGGTCAGGGACAGGTGCGGATCAGCCCCAGCATTTT.

This clone was counted once. The V call is TRBV2, the J call TRBJ1-5; tentative D call: TRBD1 (5 bases). Trimming removed 4 bases at V and 6 bases at J, with 22 bases between. Germline lookup yields CDR1 SNHLY and CDR2 FYNNEI. The CDR3 sequence is 17 residues long. CDR3 nucleotides: TGTGCCAGCAGTGGCCACCCCGTCCAGGGCGGGGGTCAGCCCCAGCATTTT. Translation gives CASSGHPVQGGGQPQHF.

The V and J genes are TRBV28 and TRBJ1-5; 10 positions match TRBD1. Trimming at V came to 6 bases and at J to 3 bases, leaving 17 bases not matched to a gene. CDR1 and CDR2 (germline): MDHEN, SYDVKM. There are 19 residues in the CDR3. The CDR3 loop reads CASSLPLPFGTGVNQPQHF. CDR3 coding DNA: TGTGCCAGCAGCTTACCATTACCTTTCGGGACAGGGGTCAATCAGCCCCAGCATTTT.

This clone was observed once. The rearrangement uses TRBV24-1 and TRBJ1-5; no reliable D call. This CDR3 has 13 amino acids. V lost 5 bases to trimming and J lost 0 bases, with 4 bases between them. The germline V gene has CDR1 KGHDR and CDR2 SFDVKD. In DNA, the CDR3 is TGTGCCACCAGTGCTATTAGCAATCAGCCCCAGCATTTT. Its protein is CATSAISNQPQHF.

The chain uses TRBV7-2 and TRBJ1-1, with D unclear. Between the trimmed V and J ends, which lost 1 base and 4 bases, there was a span of 10 bases. The CDR3 is made up of 14 amino acids. Germline lookup yields CDR1 SGHTA and CDR2 FQGNSA. This CDR3 reads CASSLVGVGTEAFF. CDR3 DNA sequence: TGTGCCAGCAGCTTAGTGGGCGTAGGCACTGAAGCTTTCTTT.

The CDR3 loop is CASSLGQGRGDEQYF. The CDR3 DNA is TGTGCCAGCAGCCTTGGACAGGGTAGGGGAGACGAGCAGTACTTC. The chain recombines TRBV5-8 with TRBJ2-7; 8 nucleotides match TRBD1. Looked up from germline, CDR1 is SGHTS and CDR2 is YDEGEE. V shed 4 bases, J shed 5 bases, and the junction held 11 bases outside the gene matches. This CDR3 contains 15 residues.

This chain connects TRBV7-2 to TRBJ2-3; 9 bases align to TRBD1. Germline V gene data show CDR1 as SGHTA and CDR2 as FQGNSA. The J segment lost 4 bases and the V segment lost 4 bases, leaving 3 bases of the junction unmatched. This CDR3 comprises 14 residues. The chain's CDR3 is CASSSRTGADTQYF. Written as DNA, the CDR3 is TGTGCCAGCAGCTCCCGGACAGGGGCAGATACGCAGTATTTT.

The rearrangement uses TRBV4-1 and TRBJ2-1; D is perhaps TRBD2 (7 bases). This CDR3 contains 17 residues. V was clipped by 1 base and J by 4 bases, with 17 bases between them. The germline gives CDR1 MGHRA, CDR2 YSYEKL. CDR3 DNA sequence: TGCGCCAGCAGCCAAGCGAGGGGGGGGGCCAAGTACAATGAGCAGTTCTTC. It encodes CASSQARGGAKYNEQFF.